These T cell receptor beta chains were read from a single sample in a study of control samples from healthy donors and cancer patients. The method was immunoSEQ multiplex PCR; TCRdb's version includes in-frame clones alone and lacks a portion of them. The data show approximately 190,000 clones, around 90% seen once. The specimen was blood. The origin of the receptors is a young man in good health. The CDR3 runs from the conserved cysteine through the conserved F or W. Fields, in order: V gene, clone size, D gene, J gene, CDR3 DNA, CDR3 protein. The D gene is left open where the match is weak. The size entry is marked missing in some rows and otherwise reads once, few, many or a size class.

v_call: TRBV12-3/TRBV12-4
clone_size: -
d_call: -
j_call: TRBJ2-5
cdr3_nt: TGTGCCAGCAGTCACGACGGTGAAGAGACCCAGTACTTC
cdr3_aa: CASSHDGEETQYF

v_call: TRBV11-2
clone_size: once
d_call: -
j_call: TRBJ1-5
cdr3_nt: TGTGCCAGCAGCTCCGGGGGGACGTATAGCAATCAGCCCCAGCATTTT
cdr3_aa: CASSSGGTYSNQPQHF

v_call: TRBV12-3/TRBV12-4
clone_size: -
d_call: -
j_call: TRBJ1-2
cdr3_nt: TGTGCCAGCAGTTTCTCGGACTATGGCTACACCTTC
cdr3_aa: CASSFSDYGYTF

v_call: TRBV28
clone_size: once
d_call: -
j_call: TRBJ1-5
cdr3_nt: TGTGCCAGCAGGGGGGGTTCGGGTCAGCCCCAGCATTTT
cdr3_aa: CASRGGSGQPQHF

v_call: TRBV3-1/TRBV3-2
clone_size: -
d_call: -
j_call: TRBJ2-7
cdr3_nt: TGTGCCAGCAGCCAAGGCGGCAGCCCCTACGAGCAGTACTTC
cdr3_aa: CASSQGGSPYEQYF

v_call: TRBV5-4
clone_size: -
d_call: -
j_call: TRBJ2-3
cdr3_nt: TGTGCCAGCAGCTCCGGGCTGGCATCAGATACGCAGTATTTT
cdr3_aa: CASSSGLASDTQYF

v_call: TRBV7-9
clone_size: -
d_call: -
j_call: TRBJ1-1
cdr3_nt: TGTGCCAGCAGCTTACAGGGTGCTTTCACTGAAGCTTTCTTT
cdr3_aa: CASSLQGAFTEAFF

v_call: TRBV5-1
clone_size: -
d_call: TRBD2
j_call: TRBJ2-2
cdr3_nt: TGCGCCAGCAGCTTTCCGAGCGGGGGAGGTATCGGGGAGCTGTTTTTT
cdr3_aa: CASSFPSGGGIGELFF

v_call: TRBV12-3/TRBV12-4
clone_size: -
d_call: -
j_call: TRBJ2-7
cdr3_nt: TGTGCCAGCAGTTTTGCAGGCTACGAGCAGTACTTC
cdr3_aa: CASSFAGYEQYF

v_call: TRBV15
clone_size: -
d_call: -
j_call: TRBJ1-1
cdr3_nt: TGTGCCACCAGCAGAGATAGGGAGAACACTGAAGCTTTCTTT
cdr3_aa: CATSRDRENTEAFF

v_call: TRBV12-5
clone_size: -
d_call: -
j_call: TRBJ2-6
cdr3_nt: TGTGCTAGTGGTTTGGTACACCTCGGGCAGGGCCGCTCTGGGGCCAACGTCCTGACTTTC
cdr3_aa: CASGLVHLGQGRSGANVLTF

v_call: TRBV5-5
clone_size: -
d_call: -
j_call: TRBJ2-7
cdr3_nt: TGTGCCAGCAGCCGGGACGGCTACGAGCAGTACTTC
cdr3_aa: CASSRDGYEQYF

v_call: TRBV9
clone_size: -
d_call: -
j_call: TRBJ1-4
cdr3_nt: TGTGCCAGCGGAGGGCCGGAAAAACTGTTTTTT
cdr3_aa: CASGGPEKLFF

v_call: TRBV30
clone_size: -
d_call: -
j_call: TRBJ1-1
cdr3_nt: TGTGCCTGGAGTGTGGACGGGACCTCTTTTGCTGAAGCTTTCTTT
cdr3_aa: CAWSVDGTSFAEAFF

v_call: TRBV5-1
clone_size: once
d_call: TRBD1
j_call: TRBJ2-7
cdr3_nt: TGCGCCAGCAGCTTTGGGACAGGGCTCTACGAGCAGTACTTC
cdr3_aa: CASSFGTGLYEQYF

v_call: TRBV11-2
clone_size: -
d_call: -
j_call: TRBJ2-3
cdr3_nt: TGTGCCAGCAGCTTAGAGCGCTTGTTGACAGATACGCAGTATTTT
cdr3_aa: CASSLERLLTDTQYF

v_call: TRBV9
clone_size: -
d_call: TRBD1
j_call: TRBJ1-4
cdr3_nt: TGTGCCAGCAGCCCGAACGGACAGGGAATTAATGAAAAACTGTTTTTT
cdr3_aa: CASSPNGQGINEKLFF

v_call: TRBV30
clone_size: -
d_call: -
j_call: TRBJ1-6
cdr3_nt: TGTGCCTGGAGAGCCAATAATTCACCCCTCCACTTT
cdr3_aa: CAWRANNSPLHF

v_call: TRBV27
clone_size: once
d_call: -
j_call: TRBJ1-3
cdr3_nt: TGTGCCAGCAATGGGTCGTCTGGAAACACCATATATTTT
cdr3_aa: CASNGSSGNTIYF

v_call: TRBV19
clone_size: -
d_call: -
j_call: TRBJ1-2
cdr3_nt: TGTGCCAGTAGACCCCAAAGGGCGGTAAACTATGGCTACACCTTC
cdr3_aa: CASRPQRAVNYGYTF

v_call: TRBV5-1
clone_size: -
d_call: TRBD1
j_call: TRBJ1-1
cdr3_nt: TGCGCCAGCAGCTTGGGACAGGGGGCGGTTGAAGCTTTCTTT
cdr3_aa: CASSLGQGAVEAFF

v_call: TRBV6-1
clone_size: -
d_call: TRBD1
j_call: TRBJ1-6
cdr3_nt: TGTGCCAGCAGTGAAGAGGGGGCTTTCACCTATAATTCACCCCTCCACTTT
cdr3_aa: CASSEEGAFTYNSPLHF

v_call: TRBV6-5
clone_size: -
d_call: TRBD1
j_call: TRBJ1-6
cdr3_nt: TGTGCCAGCACGCGGGACAGGGCAAATTCACCCCTCCACTTT
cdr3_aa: CASTRDRANSPLHF

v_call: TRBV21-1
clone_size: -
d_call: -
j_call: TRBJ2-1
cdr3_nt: TGTGCCAGCAGCAAATTACGGAGACTAGCGGGGGGGTCCTACAATGAGCAGTTCTTC
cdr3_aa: CASSKLRRLAGGSYNEQFF

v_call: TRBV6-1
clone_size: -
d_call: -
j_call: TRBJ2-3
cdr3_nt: TGTGCCAGCAGTGAAATCAACGAGGATACGCAGTATTTT
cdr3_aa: CASSEINEDTQYF

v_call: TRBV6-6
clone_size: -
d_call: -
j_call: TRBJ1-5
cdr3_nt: TGTGCCAGCAGTTCAGCTTCAGGTCAGCCCCAGCATTTT
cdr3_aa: CASSSASGQPQHF

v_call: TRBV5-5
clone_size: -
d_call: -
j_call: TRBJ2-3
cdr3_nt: TGTGCCAGCAGCTTGGAAGTCTCGTACACAGATACGCAGTATTTT
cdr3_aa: CASSLEVSYTDTQYF

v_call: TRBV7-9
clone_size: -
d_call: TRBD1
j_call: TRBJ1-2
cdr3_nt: TGTGCCAGCAGCAGTACAGGGGCGCAAGTCGGCTACACCTTC
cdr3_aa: CASSSTGAQVGYTF

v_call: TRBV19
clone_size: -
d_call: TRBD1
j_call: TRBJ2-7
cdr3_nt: TGTGCCAGTAGTATAGCAGGGGGTAACGAGCAGTACTTC
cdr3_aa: CASSIAGGNEQYF

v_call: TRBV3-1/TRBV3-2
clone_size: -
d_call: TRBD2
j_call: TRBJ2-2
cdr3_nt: TGTGCCAGCAGCCAAGATTTACCGGGGGGGCCGGTCACCGGGGAGCTGTTTTTT
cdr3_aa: CASSQDLPGGPVTGELFF

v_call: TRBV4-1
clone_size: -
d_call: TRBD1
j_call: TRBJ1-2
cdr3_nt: TGCGCCAGCAGCCAGGCTCCGGGACAGTTCCAGACTGGCTACACCTTC
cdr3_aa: CASSQAPGQFQTGYTF